The source of this TCR beta chain is a study of blood T cell repertoires in COVID-19. TCRdb keeps only in-frame clones here, not all; method: immunoSEQ multiplex PCR. The sample yields some 320,000 clones, about nine tenths seen once. There are 17 residues in the CDR3. The germline CDR1 and CDR2 sequences are PRHDT and FYEKMQ (reference sequence). The junction had 3 bases not matched to a gene; V was cut back by 4 bases and J by 1 base. This clone is a singleton in its sample. This TCR derives from a woman between 25 and 40 years old with COVID-19, enrolled during active disease. The chain recombines TRBV13 with TRBJ2-2; 13 bases match TRBD2. Sequencing was done on a sample of peripheral blood. CDR3 sequence (DNA): TGTGCCAGCAGCTCCTGGACTAGCGGGGGGAACACCGGGGAGCTGTTTTTT. It yields the protein CASSSWTSGGNTGELFF.